The 9 T cell receptor beta chains given below trace back to one sample, sequenced in a study of OX40 agonist ivuxolimab in advanced cancers. Clones were sequenced by immunoSEQ multiplex PCR, and TCRdb holds only the in-frame ones, with some missing. The table includes about 44,000 clones, 91% detected once. This specimen was CD4+ or CD8+ T cells sorted from blood, taken in a trial of the OX40 agonist ivuxolimab. All receptors derive from an adult with an advanced solid tumor such as melanoma, head and neck, liver or kidney cancer.

V usage is TRBV28 and J usage is TRBJ1-1; perhaps TRBD1 as D (6 bases). CDR1 is MDHEN, CDR2 SYDVKM, per germline. CDR3 length: 14 residues. Deletions cut 3 bases from V and 3 bases from J, with 11 bases between. The CDR3 is CASSFGRGHTEAFF. CDR3 DNA: TGTGCCAGCAGTTTCGGCCGGGGGCACACTGAAGCTTTCTTT.

The rearrangement joins TRBV27 to TRBJ2-1, with a possible D match to TRBD2 (6 bases). Germline assignment: CDR1 MNHEY and CDR2 SMNVEV (reference sequence). This CDR3 spans 16 amino acids. V lost 6 bases and J 4 bases, leaving 19 bases between the germline ends. The CDR3 sequence is CASSPGGVVVYNEQFF. The DNA of the CDR3 is TGTGCCAGCAGCCCCGGCGGGGTGGTGGTATACAATGAGCAGTTCTTC.

The CDR3 loop is CASSEAGGKEETQYF. CDR3 bases: TGTGCCAGCAGTGAGGCGGGAGGGAAAGAAGAGACCCAGTACTTC. V gene TRBV2 combines with J gene TRBJ2-5, with 9 bases aligning to TRBD2. J gave up 3 bases and V 3 bases, and 5 bases lay outside the gene matches. This CDR3 contains 15 residues. Germline CDR1 SNHLY, CDR2 FYNNEI.

The chain uses TRBV19 and TRBJ2-2; 7 positions match TRBD2. The germline CDR1 and CDR2 sequences are LNHDA and SQIVND (reference sequence). The CDR3 contains 15 residues. Trimming took 3 bases from V and 7 from J; bases not matched to a gene: 8. The CDR3 DNA sequence: TGTGCCAGTAGTATGGGTAGCGGGTACGGCGGGGAGCTGTTTTTT. It translates to CASSMGSGYGGELFF.

The chain links TRBV9 to TRBJ2-7; D gene unclear. V lost 0 bases and J 2 bases, leaving 12 bases between the germline ends. CDR1 SGDLS and CDR2 YYNGEE come from the germline V gene. The length of the CDR3 is 15 residues. CDR3 DNA: TGTGCCAGCAGCGTAGACCCCCTAACCCCCTACGAGCAGTACTTC. Protein: CASSVDPLTPYEQYF.

The gene calls are TRBV6-5 and TRBJ2-7; D possibly matches TRBD1 or TRBD2 (5 bases each). Looked up from germline, CDR1 is MNHEY and CDR2 is SVGAGI. CDR3 length: 14 residues. The V end was cut by 2 bases, the J end by 5 bases, with 13 bases between. The CDR3 spells CASSYGTRGDEQYF. The CDR3 bases are TGTGCCAGCAGTTACGGGACCCGGGGCGACGAGCAGTACTTC.

The V and J genes are TRBV7-9 and TRBJ2-3, with D perhaps matching TRBD2 (6 bases). Germline V gives CDR1 SEHNR, CDR2 FQNEAQ (reference sequence). CDR3 length equals 17 residues. Between the trimmed V and J ends, which lost 4 bases and 1 base, there was a span of 18 bases. CDR3 sequence reads: CASSYEGAGWGTDTQYF. Here the CDR3 DNA reads TGTGCCAGCAGCTACGAGGGCGCGGGATGGGGCACAGATACGCAGTATTTT.

The rearrangement links TRBV7-9 to TRBJ2-1; TRBD2 might be the D (6 bases). The germline V and J ends were trimmed by 5 bases and 4 bases, with 18 bases remaining between them. CDR1 and CDR2 (germline): SEHNR, FQNEAQ (reference sequence). The CDR3 loop spans 16 amino acids. The CDR3 region has the DNA TGTGCCAGCAGCCTAGGAGGGAGTAGCCTTTACAATGAGCAGTTCTTC. Amino acids: CASSLGGSSLYNEQFF. The full variable domain, in which reference TRBV7-9 and TRBJ2-1 provide the parts outside the CDR3, is DTGVSQNPRHKITKRGQNVTFRCDPISEHNRLYWYRQTLGQGPEFLTYFQNEAQLEKSRLLSDRFSAERPKGSFSTLEIQRTEQGDSAMYLCASSLGGSSLYNEQFFGPGTRLTVL.

Only one count was recorded for this clone. The chain carries TRBV4-3 and TRBJ2-3; no clear D gene. The CDR3 extends over 17 amino acids. V dropped 0 bases and J dropped 0 bases, with 13 bases sitting between them. Germline V gene data show CDR1 as LGHNA and CDR2 as YSLEER. CDR3 residues: CASSQDRRARSTDTQYF. CDR3 nucleotides: TGCGCCAGCAGCCAAGATCGTCGAGCGCGTAGCACAGATACGCAGTATTTT.